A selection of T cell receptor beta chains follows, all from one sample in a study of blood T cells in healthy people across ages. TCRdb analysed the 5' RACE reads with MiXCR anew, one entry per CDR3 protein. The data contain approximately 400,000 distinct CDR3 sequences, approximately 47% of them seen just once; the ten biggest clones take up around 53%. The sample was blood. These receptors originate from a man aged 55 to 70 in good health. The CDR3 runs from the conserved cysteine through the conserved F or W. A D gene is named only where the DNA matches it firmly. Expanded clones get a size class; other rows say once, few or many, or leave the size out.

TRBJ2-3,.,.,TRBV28,CASSPPGPRLHTQYF,TGTGCCAGCAGTCCACCGGGCCCCCGGCTACATACGCAGTATTTT
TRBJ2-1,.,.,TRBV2,CASRESSGTHYNEQFF,TGTGCCAGCAGGGAAAGTAGTGGGACCCACTACAATGAGCAGTTCTTC
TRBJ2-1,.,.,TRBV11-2,CASSLEAGRQFF,TGTGCCAGCAGCTTAGAAGCGGGTCGGCAGTTCTTC
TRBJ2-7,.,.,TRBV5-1,CASSQSLLTADGSEQYF,TGCGCCAGCAGCCAGTCCCTCCTGACAGCAGATGGGAGCGAGCAGTACTTC
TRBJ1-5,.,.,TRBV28,CASSFSGRDSNQPQHF,TGTGCCAGCAGTTTTTCGGGTCGTGATAGCAATCAGCCCCAGCATTTT
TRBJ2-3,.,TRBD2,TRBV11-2,CASSLRGGATDTQYF,TGTGCCAGCAGCTTGCGGGGGGGTGCCACAGATACGCAGTATTTT
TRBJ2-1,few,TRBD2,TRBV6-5,CASSYSSGGSYNEQFF,TGTGCCAGCAGTTACTCGTCGGGGGGCTCCTACAATGAGCAGTTCTTC
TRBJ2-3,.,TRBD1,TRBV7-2,CASSSGQGRDTQYF,TGTGCCAGCAGCTCGGGACAGGGGAGAGATACGCAGTATTTT
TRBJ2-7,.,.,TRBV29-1,CSSLEPGYEGQYF,TGCAGCTCTTTAGAACCGGGATACGAGGGGCAGTACTTC
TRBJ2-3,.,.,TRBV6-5,CASSYSVGGPFTDTQYF,TGTGCCAGCAGTTACTCCGTCGGGGGGCCCTTCACAGATACGCAGTATTTT
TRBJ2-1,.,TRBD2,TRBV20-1,CSATPSGGGRGEQFF,TGCAGTGCTACGCCTAGCGGGGGAGGTAGGGGTGAGCAGTTCTTC
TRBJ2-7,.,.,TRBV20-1,CSARVTGGANEQYF,TGCAGTGCTAGAGTTACAGGGGGGGCAAACGAGCAGTACTTC
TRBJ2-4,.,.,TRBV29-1,CSGQGEGHIQYF,TGCAGCGGCCAGGGTGAGGGGCACATTCAGTACTTC
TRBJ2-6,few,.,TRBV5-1,CASAGSSGANVLTF,TGCGCCAGCGCCGGAAGCTCTGGGGCCAACGTCCTGACTTTC
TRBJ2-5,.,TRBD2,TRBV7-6,CASTARGGLQETQYF,TGTGCCAGCACCGCTCGGGGGGGCCTCCAAGAGACCCAGTACTTC
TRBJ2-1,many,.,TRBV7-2,CASSPTTRTLFEQFF,TGTGCCAGCAGCCCGACTACCCGAACCCTCTTTGAGCAGTTCTTC
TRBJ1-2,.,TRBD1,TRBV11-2,CASSSATGAYGYTF,TGTGCCAGCAGCTCTGCGACAGGGGCCTATGGCTACACCTTC
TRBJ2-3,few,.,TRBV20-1,CSARLGGGRGDTQYF,TGCAGTGCTAGATTAGGCGGTGGACGAGGGGATACGCAGTATTTT
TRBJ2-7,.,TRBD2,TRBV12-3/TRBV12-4,CASSRGEGVSYNEQYF,TGTGCCAGCAGTCGGGGGGAGGGTGTATCATACAATGAGCAGTACTTC
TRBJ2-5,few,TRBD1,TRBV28,CASSVPTGGGETQYF,TGTGCCAGCAGCGTTCCCACAGGGGGCGGAGAGACCCAGTACTTC
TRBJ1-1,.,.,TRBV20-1,CSAQSGQGPTEAFF,TGCAGTGCCCAGAGCGGGCAGGGCCCCACTGAAGCTTTCTTT
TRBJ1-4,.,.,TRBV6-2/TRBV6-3,CASSRPLGRIATNEKLFF,TGTGCCAGCAGTAGACCTCTTGGGAGGATTGCAACTAATGAAAAACTGTTTTTT
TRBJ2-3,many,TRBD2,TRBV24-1,CATSVAGVGDTQYF,TGTGCCACCAGTGTGGCGGGAGTGGGAGATACGCAGTATTTT
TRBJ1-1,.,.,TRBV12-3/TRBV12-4,CASRGPAWGATAFF,TGTGCCAGCAGGGGGCCCGCGTGGGGGGCAACAGCTTTCTTT
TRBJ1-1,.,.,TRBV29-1,CSVGGDKRTEAFF,TGCAGCGTTGGAGGGGACAAGAGAACTGAAGCTTTCTTT
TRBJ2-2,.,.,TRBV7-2,CASSLDYTGTGELFF,TGTGCCAGCAGCTTAGATTACACGGGGACCGGGGAGCTGTTTTTT
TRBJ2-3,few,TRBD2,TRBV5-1,CASSLGSGRGWADTQYF,TGCGCCAGCAGCTTGGGCTCCGGGAGGGGATGGGCAGATACGCAGTATTTT
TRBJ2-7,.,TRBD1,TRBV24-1,CATSDSRTGGYEQYF,TGTGCCACCAGTGATTCCCGGACAGGGGGCTACGAGCAGTACTTC
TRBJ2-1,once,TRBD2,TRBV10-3,CAISEGGTSRNEQFF,TGTGCCATCAGTGAAGGGGGGACTAGCCGGAATGAGCAGTTCTTC
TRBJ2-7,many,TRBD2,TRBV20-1,CSAIGTSATYEQYF,TGCAGTGCTATCGGCACTAGCGCGACCTACGAGCAGTACTTC
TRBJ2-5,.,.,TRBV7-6,CASSLVGSGSQETQYF,TGTGCCAGCAGCTTAGTAGGAAGCGGCAGCCAAGAGACCCAGTACTTC
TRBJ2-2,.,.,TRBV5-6,CASSLGRVYRELFF,TGTGCCAGCAGCTTGGGCAGGGTGTACCGGGAGCTGTTTTTT
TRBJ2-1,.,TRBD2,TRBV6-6,CASRTTSGSYNEQFF,TGTGCCAGCAGGACGACTAGCGGGAGCTACAATGAGCAGTTCTTC
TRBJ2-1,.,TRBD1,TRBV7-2,CASSLGGQGSNGQFF,TGTGCCAGCAGCTTAGGGGGACAGGGGTCGAATGGGCAGTTCTTC
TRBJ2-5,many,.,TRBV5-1,CASSLYRAQETQYF,TGCGCCAGCAGCCTGTACAGGGCACAAGAGACCCAGTACTTC
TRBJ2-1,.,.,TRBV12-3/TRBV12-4,CASIFRGGNEQFF,TGTGCCAGCATATTTCGAGGGGGCAATGAGCAGTTCTTC
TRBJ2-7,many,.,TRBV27,CASSLSAGSSYNEQYF,TGTGCCAGCAGTTTATCTGCTGGAAGCTCCTACAATGAGCAGTACTTC
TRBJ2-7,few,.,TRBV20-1,CSARDRKTKPYEQYF,TGCAGTGCTAGAGATCGGAAAACCAAACCCTACGAGCAGTACTTC
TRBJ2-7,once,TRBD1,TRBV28,CASSPTGAASLSYEQYF,TGTGCCAGCAGCCCCACAGGGGCGGCGTCCCTTTCTTACGAGCAGTACTTC
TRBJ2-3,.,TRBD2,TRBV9,CASSALEGRADTQYF,TGTGCCAGCAGCGCCCTAGAGGGGAGGGCAGATACGCAGTATTTT
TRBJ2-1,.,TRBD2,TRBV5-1,CASSIGTSGFNEQFF,TGCGCCAGCAGCATCGGGACTAGCGGATTCAATGAGCAGTTCTTC
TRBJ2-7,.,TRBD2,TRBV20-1,CSAERTSGSPSYEQYF,TGCAGTGCGGAAAGGACTAGCGGGAGTCCTTCCTACGAGCAGTACTTC
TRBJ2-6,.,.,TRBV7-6,CASSSRTARSGANVLTF,TGTGCCAGCAGCTCGAGGACAGCGCGCTCTGGGGCCAACGTCCTGACTTTC
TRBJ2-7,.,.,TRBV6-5,CASRTQTGSYEQYF,TGTGCTAGCAGAACTCAAACAGGGTCCTACGAGCAGTACTTC
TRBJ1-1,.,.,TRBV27,CASSLRVTNTEAFF,TGTGCCAGCAGTTTACGGGTGACGAACACTGAAGCTTTCTTT
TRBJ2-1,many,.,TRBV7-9,CASSPPRGTYNEQFF,TGTGCCAGCAGCCCCCCGAGGGGGACCTACAATGAGCAGTTCTTC
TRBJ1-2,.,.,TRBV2,CASSGNQGYGYTF,TGTGCCAGCAGTGGAAACCAAGGCTATGGCTACACCTTC